These 30 T cell receptor beta chains originate from one sample sequenced in a study of cytomegalovirus exposure and HLA in healthy donors. Only in-frame clones appear in the TCRdb table, and some are missing; sequencing was by immunoSEQ multiplex PCR. The table lists 65,000 to 95,000 clones, approximately 95% of them singletons. Source material: PBMCs. The receptor source for this set is a man between 18 and 29 years old in good health and CMV-seronegative.

This clone appeared once. The gene calls are TRBV9 and TRBJ1-2; tentatively, D is TRBD1 (5 bases). CDR3 size: 13 residues. Trimming stripped 0 bases from V and 8 bases from J, with 11 bases between. Germline CDR1 and CDR2: SGDLS and YYNGEE. CDR3 nucleotides: TGTGCCAGCAGCGTAGGACTGGGGGGAGGCTACACCTTC. Translating it yields CASSVGLGGGYTF.

This chain joins TRBV4-3 and TRBJ1-2; D is perhaps TRBD1 (5 bases). The germline V and J ends were trimmed by 4 bases and 5 bases, with 14 bases remaining between them. CDR1 LGHNA and CDR2 YSLEER come from the germline V gene. This CDR3 contains 14 residues. CDR3 residues: CASSPGGIGYGYTF. The DNA for the CDR3 is TGCGCCAGCAGCCCCGGGGGTATAGGGTATGGCTACACCTTC.

The rearrangement joins TRBV14 to TRBJ2-7, with D perhaps matching TRBD2 (7 bases). The germline V gene encodes CDR1 SGHDN and CDR2 FVKESK. Trimming left V 4 bases short and J 2 bases short, with 15 bases between. The length of the CDR3 is 15 residues. This CDR3 reads CASSPSGGATYEQYF. The CDR3 coding sequence is TGTGCCAGCAGCCCATCGGGGGGCGCTACCTACGAGCAGTACTTC.

The chain recombines TRBV7-9 with TRBJ1-2; D uncertain. This CDR3 is built from 12 residues. Germline CDR1 SEHNR, CDR2 FQNEAQ (reference sequence). Between the trimmed V and J ends, which lost 4 bases and 6 bases, there was a span of 9 bases. The CDR3 loop is CASSSVLDGYTF. Written as DNA, the CDR3 is TGTGCCAGCAGCTCGGTTTTGGATGGCTACACCTTC.

This chain connects TRBV29-1 to TRBJ2-3, with D possibly matching TRBD2 (6 bases). The length of the CDR3 is 12 residues. In germline, CDR1 is SQVTM, CDR2 ANQGSEA. The V end lost 6 bases, the J end lost 4 bases, and 11 bases lay between the germline ends. DNA of the CDR3: TGCAGCGTCGGCGCGGGATCAGATACGCAGTATTTT. This translates into CSVGAGSDTQYF.

V gene TRBV29-1 combines with J gene TRBJ2-2; D might be TRBD2 (5 bases). V lost 3 bases and J 4 bases, leaving 9 bases between the germline ends. The CDR3 spans 13 residues. In germline, CDR1 is SQVTM, CDR2 ANQGSEA. This CDR3 reads CSVEKRSTGELFF. CDR3 DNA sequence: TGCAGCGTTGAGAAGCGGTCCACCGGGGAGCTGTTTTTT.

This rearrangement joins TRBV6-5 to TRBJ1-3; possibly TRBD1 for D (5 bases). CDR1 and CDR2 from the germline V gene are MNHEY and SVGAGI. The CDR3 loop spans 15 amino acids. Deletions cut 5 bases from V and 3 bases from J, with 14 bases between. The CDR3 sequence is CASSPNPGRGNTIYF. In nucleotides, the CDR3 is TGTGCCAGCAGTCCCAACCCAGGGCGTGGAAACACCATATATTTT.

The chain recombines TRBV9 with TRBJ2-3; 8 nucleotides line up with TRBD2. The CDR3 length is 14 residues. The V gene's germline CDR1 is SGDLS and CDR2 YYNGEE. Germline trimming cut 6 bases from V and 2 bases from J; bases unmatched to any gene: 5. This CDR3 reads CASTGGDPTDTQYF. The CDR3 coding sequence is TGTGCCAGCACGGGGGGGGATCCCACAGATACGCAGTATTTT.

J is TRBJ2-5 and V is TRBV2; D might be TRBD1 (6 bases). Germline V gene data show CDR1 as SNHLY and CDR2 as FYNNEI. The CDR3 runs to 15 residues. V lost 8 bases and J lost 3, with 19 bases in between. CDR3 residues: CASLLAPQGKETQYF. Written as DNA, the CDR3 is TGTGCCAGCCTCCTCGCCCCACAGGGTAAAGAGACCCAGTACTTC.

The genes are TRBV13 and TRBJ1-2; the D gene is possibly TRBD1 (5 bases). V gave up 8 bases and J gave up 4 bases, with 14 bases separating them. This CDR3 is 13 amino acids long. Germline CDR1 is PRHDT and CDR2 is FYEKMQ (reference sequence). The CDR3 DNA sequence: TGTGCCAGCGCAGCAGGGAGGGGCTATGGCTACACCTTC. The encoded protein is CASAAGRGYGYTF.

V and J are TRBV6-5 and TRBJ1-5; D gene unclear. This CDR3 is 14 amino acids long. Trimming took off 2 bases at V and 0 bases at J, with 5 bases between the two ends. Germline values: CDR1 MNHEY, CDR2 SVGAGI. CDR3 nucleotide sequence: TGTGCCAGCAGTTACGGCCTTAGCAATCAGCCCCAGCATTTT. Its translation is CASSYGLSNQPQHF.

The CDR3 loop reads CASREDRNEKLFF. CDR3 DNA sequence: TGTGCCAGCAGGGAGGACAGAAATGAAAAACTGTTTTTT. The gene calls are TRBV2 and TRBJ1-4; tentative D call: TRBD1 (6 bases). CDR1 and CDR2 (germline): SNHLY, FYNNEI. This CDR3 has 13 amino acids. The ends were cut back, 6 bases at V and 5 bases at J, with 10 bases in the middle.

The CDR3 sequence: CASSLWRLAGGRSYEQYF. The CDR3 DNA sequence: TGTGCCAGCAGCTTATGGCGGCTAGCGGGGGGCCGCTCCTACGAGCAGTACTTC. The rearrangement uses TRBV7-2 and TRBJ2-7; 11 bases map to TRBD2. CDR1 and CDR2 (germline): SGHTA, FQGNSA. The J segment lost 0 bases and the V segment lost 2 bases, leaving 9 bases of the junction unmatched. CDR3 length equals 18 residues.

The chain links TRBV6-1 to TRBJ2-2, with D possibly being TRBD1 (6 bases). The CDR3 extends over 15 amino acids. CDR1 is MNHNS and CDR2 is SASEGT in the germline V gene. Trimming took off 6 bases at V and 0 bases at J, with 11 bases between the two ends. Here the CDR3 reads CASRPQGANTGELFF. For the CDR3, the DNA is TGTGCCAGCAGGCCACAGGGTGCGAACACCGGGGAGCTGTTTTTT.

This rearrangement joins TRBV4-2 to TRBJ1-5, with TRBD1 as a possible D gene (5 bases). Per the germline V gene, CDR1 is LGHNA and CDR2 is YNFKEQ. Trimming took off 4 bases at V and 2 bases at J, with 12 bases between the two ends. This CDR3 comprises 15 residues. CDR3 DNA sequence: TGTGCCAGCAGCCCCCTTACGGGGGGCAATCAGCCCCAGCATTTT. This translates into CASSPLTGGNQPQHF.

The V gene is TRBV6-5, the J gene TRBJ1-1; perhaps TRBD1 as D (6 bases). Trimming removed 1 base from V and 1 base from J, with 7 bases in between. Germline CDR1 is MNHEY and CDR2 is SVGAGI. This CDR3 comprises 14 residues. CDR3 sequence reads: CASSYLGGNTEAFF. DNA for the CDR3: TGTGCCAGCAGTTACTTAGGGGGGAACACTGAAGCTTTCTTT.

V gene TRBV19 combines with J gene TRBJ2-1; 7 positions agree with TRBD2. The CDR3 runs 16 residues. The V and J ends lost 3 bases and 3 bases, in that order; junction bases with no gene match: 8. Germline V gene lookup returns CDR1 LNHDA and CDR2 SQIVND (reference sequence). The CDR3 sequence is CASSMSLAALYNEQFF. The CDR3 nucleotides are TGTGCCAGTAGTATGAGTCTAGCGGCACTCTACAATGAGCAGTTCTTC.

This CDR3 reads CASSLEFRGAYEQYF. CDR3 DNA sequence: TGTGCCAGCAGCTTAGAATTTCGGGGGGCCTACGAGCAGTACTTC. The V call is TRBV11-2, the J call TRBJ2-7; TRBD2 aligns across 7 bases. The CDR3 runs to 15 residues. Trimming at V came to 0 bases and at J to 2 bases, leaving 4 bases not matched to a gene. CDR1 and CDR2 from the germline V gene are SGHAT and FQNNGV.

This rearrangement joins TRBV29-1 to TRBJ1-2; a weak D match, TRBD1 (5 bases). Trimming removed 6 bases at V and 3 bases at J, with 8 bases between. The CDR3 contains 11 residues. Germline V gives CDR1 SQVTM, CDR2 ANQGSEA. The CDR3 DNA sequence: TGCAGCGTCTCGACAGACTATGGCTACACCTTC. Protein product: CSVSTDYGYTF. The whole variable domain, remainder taken from reference TRBV29-1 and TRBJ1-2, is SAVISQKPSRDICQRGTSLTIQCQVDSQVTMMFWYRQQPGQSLTLIATANQGSEATYESGFVIDKFPISRPNLTFSTLTVSNMSPEDSSIYLCSVSTDYGYTFGSGTRLTVV.

This clone occurred once. The chain has TRBV13 and TRBJ2-1, with D perhaps matching TRBD2 (6 bases). The CDR3 length is 14 residues. The germline V and J ends were trimmed by 3 bases and 1 base, with 7 bases remaining between them. Germline-derived CDR1 and CDR2 are PRHDT and FYEKMQ (reference sequence). The CDR3 nucleotides are TGTGCCAGCAGCTTTCGGGGGTCCTACAATGAGCAGTTCTTC. This translates into CASSFRGSYNEQFF.

The rearrangement joins TRBV9 to TRBJ2-2, with TRBD2 matching 11 bases. The CDR3 loop spans 17 amino acids. After removal of 2 bases from V and 4 bases from J, the junction contained 7 bases not matched to a gene. CDR1 and CDR2 (germline): SGDLS, YYNGEE. CDR3 loop: CASSVLAGGLGTGELFF. In nucleotides, the CDR3 is TGTGCCAGCAGCGTCTTAGCGGGGGGGCTGGGCACCGGGGAGCTGTTTTTT. Combining the CDR3 with reference TRBV9 and TRBJ2-2 gives the whole variable domain DSGVTQTPKHLITATGQRVTLRCSPRSGDLSVYWYQQSLDQGLQFLIQYYNGEERAKGNILERFSAQQFPDLHSELNLSSLELGDSALYFCASSVLAGGLGTGELFFGEGSRLTVL.

This chain connects TRBV13 to TRBJ2-6; the D gene is possibly TRBD2 (7 bases). V dropped 4 bases and J dropped 0 bases, with 13 bases sitting between them. CDR3 length: 17 residues. Germline CDR1 and CDR2: PRHDT and FYEKMQ (reference sequence). The CDR3 region is CASSYEGGSSGANVLTF. The CDR3, as DNA: TGTGCCAGCAGCTATGAGGGGGGGAGCTCTGGGGCCAACGTCCTGACTTTC. Supplemented by reference TRBV13 and TRBJ2-6, the full variable domain reads AAGVIQSPRHLIKEKRETATLKCYPIPRHDTVYWYQQGPGQDPQFLISFYEKMQSDKGSIPDRFSAQQFSDYHSELNMSSLELGDSALYFCASSYEGGSSGANVLTFGAGSRLTVL.

The J gene is TRBJ2-3, the V gene TRBV5-4, with 7 positions matching TRBD1. J gave up 1 base and V 5 bases, and 7 bases lay outside the gene matches. This CDR3 has 15 residues. Per germline, CDR1 SGHNT and CDR2 YYREEE (reference sequence). DNA for the CDR3: TGTGCCAGCAGTCCGAGGGGGCAAGGCACAGATACGCAGTATTTT. This encodes CASSPRGQGTDTQYF.

The V gene is TRBV6-5, the J gene TRBJ1-2; 8 nucleotides agree with TRBD1. CDR3 size: 14 residues. With V trimmed by 7 bases and J by 8 bases, 12 bases remained unmatched. Germline CDR1 and CDR2: MNHEY and SVGAGI. CDR3 sequence reads: CASTGTGQSSGYTF. CDR3 coding DNA: TGTGCCAGCACTGGGACAGGTCAGTCGTCGGGCTACACCTTC.

The chain has TRBV5-1 and TRBJ1-2, with D perhaps TRBD1 (5 bases). V gave up 4 bases and J gave up 3 bases, with 34 bases separating them. Per the germline V gene, CDR1 is SGHRS and CDR2 is YFSETQ. The CDR3 has 21 amino acids. For the CDR3, the DNA is TGCGCCAGCAGCCTGGAGGTAAAGGGGCCACACGGCCAAACCCTTTACTATGGCTACACCTTC. The encoded protein is CASSLEVKGPHGQTLYYGYTF.

The chain combines TRBV28 with TRBJ1-1; 7 nucleotides match TRBD1. The length of the CDR3 is 15 residues. Germline V gene lookup returns CDR1 MDHEN and CDR2 SYDVKM. After removal of 5 bases from V and 6 bases from J, the junction contained 12 bases not matched to a gene. This CDR3 is CASSPPPRQGAEAFF. CDR3 DNA: TGTGCCAGCAGTCCCCCACCGCGTCAGGGGGCTGAAGCTTTCTTT.

A word on this clone: Other DNA sequences in the sample encode the same CDR3. The rearrangement uses TRBV2 and TRBJ2-7; D unclear. Germline assignment: CDR1 SNHLY and CDR2 FYNNEI. V gave up 0 bases and J gave up 6 bases, with 9 bases separating them. CDR3 length: 13 amino acids. CDR3 sequence (DNA): TGTGCCAGCAGTGAAGCAAGAGGTAGCGAGCAGTACTTC. Residues: CASSEARGSEQYF.

As to this clone: A junction boundary mismatches the germline segment, possibly from a read error. The V gene is TRBV5-1, the J gene TRBJ1-2; D not resolved. The V gene's germline CDR1 is SGHRS and CDR2 YFSETQ. The CDR3 sequence is 15 residues long. CDR3 nucleotide sequence: TGCGCCAGCCGCTTCGGGGTAGGGCCCACCGGTGGCTACACCTTC. Its translation: CASRFGVGPTGGYTF.

The V call is TRBV9, the J call TRBJ1-3, with TRBD1 matching 9 bases. The CDR3 has 16 amino acids. Trimming removed 2 bases from V and 0 bases from J; junction bases left unmatched: 3. Per germline, CDR1 SGDLS and CDR2 YYNGEE. CDR3 nucleotide sequence: TGTGCCAGCAGCGTTGGACAGGGGAGCTCTGGAAACACCATATATTTT. Its translation is CASSVGQGSSGNTIYF.

This sequence joins TRBV7-2 and TRBJ2-7; 7 bases are shared with TRBD2. Germline V gene data show CDR1 as SGHTA and CDR2 as FQGNSA. Trimming took 5 bases from V and 6 from J; bases not matched to a gene: 7. The CDR3 has 13 amino acids. CDR3 DNA sequence: TGTGCCAGCAGCCCGCTCGGGGAGGGCGAGCAGTACTTC. Encoded protein: CASSPLGEGEQYF.